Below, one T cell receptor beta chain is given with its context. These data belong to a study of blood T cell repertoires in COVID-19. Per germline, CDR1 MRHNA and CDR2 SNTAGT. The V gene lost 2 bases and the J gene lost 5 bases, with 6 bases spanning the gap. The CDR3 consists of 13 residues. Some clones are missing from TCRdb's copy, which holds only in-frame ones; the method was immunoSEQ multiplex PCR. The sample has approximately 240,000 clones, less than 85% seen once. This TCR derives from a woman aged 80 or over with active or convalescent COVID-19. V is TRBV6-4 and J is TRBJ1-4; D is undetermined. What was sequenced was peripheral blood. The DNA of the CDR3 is TGTGCCAGCAGTGACGGAGGGAATGAAAAACTGTTTTTT. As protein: CASSDGGNEKLFF.